This T cell receptor beta chain was documented in a study of OX40 agonist ivuxolimab in advanced cancers. This clone was found once. The method was immunoSEQ multiplex PCR; TCRdb's version includes in-frame clones alone and lacks a portion of them. The sample lists about 59,000 clones; over 75% were seen once. V was trimmed by 3 bases and J by 2 bases, leaving 10 bases between them. CDR3 length: 15 amino acids. CDR1 and CDR2 from the germline V gene are LGHNA and YSLEER. Here the sequenced sample was CD4+ or CD8+ T cells sorted from blood, taken in a trial of the OX40 agonist ivuxolimab. The clonotype originates from an adult with an advanced solid tumor such as melanoma, head and neck, liver or kidney cancer. V is TRBV4-3 and J is TRBJ2-2, with D perhaps matching TRBD1 or TRBD2 (5 bases each). The CDR3 loop reads CASSHTGTNTGELFF. DNA of the CDR3: TGCGCCAGCAGCCATACCGGGACCAACACCGGGGAGCTGTTTTTT.